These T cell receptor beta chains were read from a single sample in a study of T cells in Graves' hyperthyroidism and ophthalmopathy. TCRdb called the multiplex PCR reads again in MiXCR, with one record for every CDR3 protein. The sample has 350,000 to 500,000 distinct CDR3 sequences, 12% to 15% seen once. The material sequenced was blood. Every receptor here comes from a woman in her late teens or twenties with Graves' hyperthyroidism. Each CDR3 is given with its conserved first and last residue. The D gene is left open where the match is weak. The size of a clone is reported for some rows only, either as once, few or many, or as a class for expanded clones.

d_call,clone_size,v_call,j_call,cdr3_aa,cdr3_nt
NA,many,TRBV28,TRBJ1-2,CASSLLEYGYTF,TGTGCCAGCAGTTTGTTGGAGTATGGCTACACCTTC
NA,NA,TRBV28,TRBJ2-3,CASSFGTLNTDTQYF,TGTGCCAGCAGTTTCGGGACACTCAACACAGATACGCAGTATTTT
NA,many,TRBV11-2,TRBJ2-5,CASSLDGPQETQYF,TGTGCCAGCAGCTTAGACGGGCCTCAAGAGACCCAGTACTTC
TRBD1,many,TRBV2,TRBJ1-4,CASSKTPGQRIVRLRDEKLFF,TGTGCCAGCAGTAAAACGCCGGGACAGAGAATCGTCCGTTTAAGGGATGAAAAACTGTTTTTT
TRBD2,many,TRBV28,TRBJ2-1,CASSFRREGPHEQFF,TGTGCCAGCAGTTTTCGGCGGGAGGGCCCGCATGAGCAGTTCTTC
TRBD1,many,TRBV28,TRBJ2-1,CASRTGQGIRNEQFF,TGTGCCAGCAGGACTGGACAGGGAATTCGGAATGAGCAGTTCTTC
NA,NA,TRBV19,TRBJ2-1,CASSMPLGPGSSYNEQFF,TGTGCCAGTAGTATGCCTTTGGGACCGGGGAGCTCCTACAATGAGCAGTTCTTC
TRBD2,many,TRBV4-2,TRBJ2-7,CASSQARGSAGGTYEQYF,TGTGCCAGCAGCCAAGCGCGGGGGTCGGCGGGAGGTACGTACGAGCAGTACTTC
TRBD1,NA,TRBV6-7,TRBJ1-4,CASSPDRRPSANEKLFF,TGTGCCAGCAGTCCGGACAGGCGCCCGTCCGCTAATGAAAAACTGTTTTTT
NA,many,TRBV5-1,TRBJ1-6,CASRGDAHSPLHF,TGCGCCAGCAGGGGGGACGCTCATTCACCCCTCCACTTT
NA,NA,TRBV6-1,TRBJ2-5,CASSPRRGWLETQYF,TGTGCCAGCAGTCCCCGGAGAGGGTGGTTAGAGACCCAGTACTTC
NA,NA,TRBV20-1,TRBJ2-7,CSLNGGYEQYF,TGCAGCCTGAATGGAGGGTACGAGCAGTACTTC
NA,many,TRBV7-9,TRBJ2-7,CASSLQGRSYEQYF,TGTGCCAGCAGCTTACAGGGCCGCTCCTACGAGCAGTACTTC
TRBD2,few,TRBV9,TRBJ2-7,CASIVESGRAPYEQYF,TGTGCCAGCATCGTAGAGAGCGGGAGGGCCCCCTACGAGCAGTACTTC
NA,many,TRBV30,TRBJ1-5,CAWAGLHQPQHF,TGTGCCTGGGCTGGACTCCATCAGCCCCAGCATTTT
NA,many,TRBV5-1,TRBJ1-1,CASPPVGEAFF,TGCGCCAGCCCCCCCGTTGGTGAAGCTTTCTTT
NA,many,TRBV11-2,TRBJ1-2,CASSLEASYGYTF,TGTGCCAGCAGCTTAGAGGCTAGCTATGGCTACACCTTC
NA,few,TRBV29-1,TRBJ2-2,CSVAYRSNTGELFF,TGCAGCGTTGCGTACAGGTCGAACACCGGGGAGCTGTTTTTT
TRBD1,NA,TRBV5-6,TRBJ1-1,CASSLQGADTEAFF,TGTGCCAGCAGCTTGCAGGGGGCAGACACTGAAGCTTTCTTT
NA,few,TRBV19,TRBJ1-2,CASSIADNYGYTF,TGTGCCAGTAGTATTGCAGATAACTATGGCTACACCTTC
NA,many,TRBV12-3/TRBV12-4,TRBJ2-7,CASSFQADAVSYEQYF,TGTGCCAGCAGTTTTCAAGCGGACGCAGTCTCCTACGAGCAGTACTTC
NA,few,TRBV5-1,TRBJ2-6,CASSWGGSSGANVLTF,TGCGCCAGCAGCTGGGGCGGTAGCTCTGGGGCCAACGTCCTGACTTTC
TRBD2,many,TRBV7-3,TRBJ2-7,CASSSGTSTGEQYF,TGTGCCAGCAGCTCGGGGACTAGTACGGGCGAGCAGTACTTC
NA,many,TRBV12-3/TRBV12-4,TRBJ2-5,CASRATGPQETQYF,TGTGCCAGCAGGGCCACCGGGCCCCAAGAGACCCAGTACTTC
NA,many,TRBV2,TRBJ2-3,CASIGTRGTDTQYF,TGTGCCAGCATCGGGACCAGGGGTACAGATACGCAGTATTTT
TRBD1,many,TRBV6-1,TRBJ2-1,CASSPQTGGLDEQFF,TGTGCCAGCAGTCCCCAGACAGGGGGCTTGGATGAGCAGTTCTTC
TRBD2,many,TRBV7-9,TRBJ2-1,CASSSKTSVLGNEQFF,TGTGCCAGCAGCTCGAAGACTAGCGTACTTGGCAATGAGCAGTTCTTC
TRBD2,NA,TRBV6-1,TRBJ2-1,CASSVRTSGYNEQFF,TGTGCCAGCAGTGTCCGGACTAGCGGTTACAATGAGCAGTTCTTC
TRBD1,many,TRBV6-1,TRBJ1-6,CASSQTGQGVPLHF,TGTGCCAGCAGTCAGACGGGACAGGGCGTACCCCTCCACTTT
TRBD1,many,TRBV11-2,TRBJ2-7,CASSNDRGYEQYF,TGTGCCAGCAGCAATGACAGGGGCTACGAGCAGTACTTC
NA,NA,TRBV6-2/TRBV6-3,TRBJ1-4,CASSYREHEKLFF,TGTGCCAGCAGTTACAGGGAACATGAAAAACTGTTTTTT
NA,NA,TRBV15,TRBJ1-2,CATSRDLGRTSYGYTF,TGTGCCACCAGCAGAGACTTAGGACGGACCTCTTATGGCTACACCTTC
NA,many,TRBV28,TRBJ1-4,CASSTPTPRGLFF,TGTGCCAGCAGTACTCCGACGCCGAGAGGACTGTTTTTT
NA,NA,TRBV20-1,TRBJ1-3,CSAKTRQDSGNTIYF,TGCAGTGCTAAAACGCGACAGGACTCTGGAAACACCATATATTTT
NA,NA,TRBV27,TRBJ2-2,CASGLSQPNTGELFF,TGTGCCAGCGGTTTAAGCCAGCCGAACACCGGGGAGCTGTTTTTT
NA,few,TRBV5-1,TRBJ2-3,CASSLGQLSTDTQYF,TGCGCCAGCAGCTTGGGACAGCTTTCCACAGATACGCAGTATTTT
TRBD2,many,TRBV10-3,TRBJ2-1,CAIRDLTSGRRNEQFF,TGTGCCATCAGAGACCTCACTAGCGGGCGACGAAATGAGCAGTTCTTC
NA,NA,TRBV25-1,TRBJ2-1,CASSVYDNEQFF,TGTGCCAGCAGTGTCTACGACAATGAGCAGTTCTTC
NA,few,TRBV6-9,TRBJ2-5,CASSSPSREAQYF,TGTGCCAGCAGTTCCCCTAGTAGGGAGGCCCAGTACTTC
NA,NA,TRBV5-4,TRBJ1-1,CATRTANTEAFF,TGTGCCACCCGGACAGCGAACACTGAAGCTTTCTTT
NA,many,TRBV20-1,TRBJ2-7,CSARPGREYEQYF,TGCAGTGCTAGGCCAGGCAGGGAATACGAGCAGTACTTC
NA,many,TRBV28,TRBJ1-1,CASNAGGGTEAFF,TGTGCCAGCAACGCCGGAGGGGGCACTGAAGCTTTCTTT
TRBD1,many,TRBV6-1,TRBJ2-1,CASGGTGRSYNEQFF,TGTGCCAGCGGGGGGACAGGGCGCTCCTACAATGAGCAGTTCTTC
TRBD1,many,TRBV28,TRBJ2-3,CASSLFQGQGSTDTQYF,TGTGCCAGCAGTTTGTTCCAGGGACAGGGGAGTACAGATACGCAGTATTTT
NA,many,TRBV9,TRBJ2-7,CASSAAGTQDYEQYF,TGTGCCAGCAGCGCAGCCGGGACACAAGACTACGAGCAGTACTTC
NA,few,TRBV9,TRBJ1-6,CASSVDPRVDSPLHF,TGTGCCAGCAGCGTCGACCCAAGGGTTGATTCACCCCTCCACTTT
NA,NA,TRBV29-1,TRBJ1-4,CSVVAFGEKLFF,TGCAGCGTTGTGGCATTCGGTGAAAAACTGTTTTTT